The text below deals with one T cell receptor beta chain. The data stem from a study of blood T cell repertoires in COVID-19. On the study more broadly: COVID-19 samples collected from the United States, Italy and Spain covered acute and convalescent phases.

The CDR3 extends over 13 amino acids. V lost 7 bases, J lost 6 bases, and 5 bases stayed unmatched. Looked up from germline, CDR1 is SGDLS and CDR2 is YYNGEE. Original data processing: Estimation of nucleated cell counts was performed using reference gene primer amplification. Clones were sequenced by immunoSEQ multiplex PCR, and TCRdb holds only the in-frame ones, with some missing. That table gives V, J and clone size, and the DNA gave D and trimming. The repertoire includes 280,000 or so clones, approximately 83% of them detected once, and roughly 2.1% sits in the top ten. This chain connects TRBV9 to TRBJ2-1; the match to TRBD2 covers 9 bases. The sequence came from a woman aged 25 to 39 who had recovered from COVID-19. Sequencing used peripheral blood. CDR3 bases: TGTGCCAGCGGAGGACTAGCGAGCAATGAGCAGTTCTTC. This gives the protein CASGGLASNEQFF.